This T cell receptor (beta chain) was retrieved from a study of beta chain features in type 1 diabetes (dated by TCRdb to 2016 to 2019). A note on the overall study: Patients and healthy donors did not differ in mean age, gender distribution, total cell number or subset yield. Regulatory and stem cell-like memory subsets were obtained from only 8 patients and about eight healthy donors, while naive and central memory subsets were obtained from all 30 or so donors. Across all samples, around 100 million sorted cells were examined, and cell number per subset correlated strongly with RNA yield. The study compared the TCRB repertoires of sorted circulating CD4+ T cell subsets in recently diagnosed type 1 diabetes patients with those in matched healthy donors.

General findings and caveats noted by the study authors: PCR might favor shorter templates, but patient and control samples were amplified and corrected together, so any skew would affect both groups equally. At VDJ recombination sites, type 1 diabetes patients had fewer insertions and more deleted nucleotides, which implies abnormalities in thymic rearrangement. HLA sub-analyses involved small numbers of individuals, so any influence of HLA type on TCRB rearrangement remained unresolved. Because cDNA rather than genomic DNA was sequenced, highly expressing activated cells could have been over-represented, although no difference in activation and CD3 levels was found between groups. Type 1 diabetes patients showed a moderate but significant shortening of TCRB CDR3 length in all four CD4+ subsets. Naive, central memory and regulatory TCRB repertoires appeared to be more similar among patients than among healthy donors.

All of the isolated RNA was reverse transcribed with the High Capacity cDNA Reverse Transcription Kit, so expressed TCRB transcripts were sequenced. Deep immunoSEQ sequencing was applied to naive, central memory and regulatory T cell samples, giving an average of roughly 3.5 million total reads per sample. After sorted cells were lysed in RLT buffer, RNA was extracted with DNase-treated RNeasy Micro or Mini kits, with the choice depending on cell number. To prevent cross-contamination, each cell subset was processed individually, whereas patient and healthy donor samples were processed jointly. Using the immunoSEQ multiplex PCR, TCRB sequences were amplified from cDNA into 87-bp fragments spanning the CDR3 region. Sequencing of the amplicons was performed on the Illumina HiSeq platform. For the original study's pipeline: Synthetic template baselines were used to correct PCR bias computationally, reads within Hamming distance 2 were collapsed together, and singletons that could not be merged were discarded. Reads were aligned against IMGT so that V, D and J genes, CDR3 length and insertions or deletions at six rearrangement sites could be assigned. Within each subset, clonotype counts were normalized to sorted cell number, after which true diversity and Gini coefficients were computed with the tcR R package. The overlap coefficient, calculated on TCRB nucleotide sequences, was used to measure repertoire sharing. Held by TCRdb, this immuneACCESS table contains in-frame sequences only and omits some clones. Under half of the omission traces to an unresolved V gene where checked; the cause of the rest is unknown. The V and J calls and clone size come from that table; D and trimming were worked out from the DNA. In all, the sample holds roughly 150,000 clones, and roughly 10% of those were seen once. The ten largest clones represent 0.7% of the sample.

As to this clone: Its antigen is unknown. Base qualities were left out, and no much larger clone turns up one base away.

Each donor gave one peripheral blood draw, about 100 mL on average, collected into heparinised tubes. Naive, central memory, regulatory and stem cell-like memory CD4+ T cells were sorted on a BD FACSAria II using a panel including CD45RO, CCR7, CD25, CD127, CD95 and CD27. Every sorted population had a purity above 98%. Right away, PBMCs were isolated by Lymphoprep density gradient centrifugation and were stained directly, with no culture step. To minimize batch effects, samples were stained and sorted in pairs, one healthy donor with one patient per experiment. The sample comprised central memory CD4+ T cells from blood. The TCR comes from a woman aged 25-40 years with type 1 diabetes.

DNA sequence: TGTGCCAGCAGTAATAGCGATTATCAGTACTTC. Translated, this gives CASSNSDYQYF. The chain couples TRBV28 to TRBJ2-7, with a tentative D gene TRBD2 over 5 matching bases. Trimming costs V 5 bases and J 10 bases, and their ends lie 12 bases apart. The CDR3 runs 11 residues from the cysteine to the phenylalanine. The CDR3 DNA has 33 bases and is translated from base 1. CDR1 is given as MDHEN and CDR2 as SYDVKM, both from the germline V gene. With all but the CDR3 taken from the reference TRBV28 and TRBJ2-7 genes, the full variable domain is: DVKVTQSSRYLVKRTGEKVFLECVQDMDHENMFWYRQDPGLGLRLIYFSYDVKMKEKGDIPEGYSVSREKKERFSLILESASTNQTSMYLCASSNSDYQYFGPGTRLTVT.